The sample holds one count of the clone carrying this T cell receptor (beta chain). This sample's time point: baseline pretreatment blood. Stated treatment: 15 Gy SBRT to primary tumor, nephrectomy 4 weeks later. This sample was included in a study of radiation and T cells in renal cell carcinoma. Sequencing was performed with immunoSEQ multiplex PCR; in TCRdb, only in-frame clones are kept and a portion is missing. This sample has nearly 50,000 clones; around 83% occur once, and the top ten carry around 29%. This receptor was obtained from a woman aged 70-85 years with renal cell carcinoma. The source material was blood, sampled from a patient whose treatment included radiotherapy and nephrectomy.

CDR3 bases: TGCGCCAGCAGTGAGAACAGAGCCTACGAGCAGTACTTC. Protein product: CASSENRAYEQYF. The chain employs TRBV10-1 and TRBJ2-7; D is unclear. The CDR3 totals 13 residues. Trimming took 2 bases from V and 2 from J, leaving 7 bases between them. Germline V gene sequence: CDR1 WNHNN, CDR2 SYGVQD (reference sequence).